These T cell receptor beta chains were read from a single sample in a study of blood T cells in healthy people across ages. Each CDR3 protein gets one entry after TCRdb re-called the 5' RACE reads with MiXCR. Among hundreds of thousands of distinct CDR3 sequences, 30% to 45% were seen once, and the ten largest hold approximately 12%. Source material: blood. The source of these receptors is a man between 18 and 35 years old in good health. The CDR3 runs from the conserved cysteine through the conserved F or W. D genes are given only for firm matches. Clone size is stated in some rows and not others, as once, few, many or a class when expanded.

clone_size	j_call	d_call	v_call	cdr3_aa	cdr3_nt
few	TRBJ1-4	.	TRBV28	CASSDPFGGNEKLFF	TGTGCCAGCAGCGACCCTTTCGGGGGTAATGAAAAACTGTTTTTT
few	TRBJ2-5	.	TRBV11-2	CASSFPTDGPRGEETQYF	TGTGCCAGCAGCTTTCCGACGGACGGTCCGAGAGGGGAAGAGACCCAGTACTTC
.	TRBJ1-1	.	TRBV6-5	CASSAWDTEAFF	TGTGCCAGCTCAGCCTGGGACACTGAAGCTTTCTTT
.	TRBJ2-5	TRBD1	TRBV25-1	CASSARGLGETQYF	TGTGCCAGCAGTGCCAGGGGGCTAGGAGAGACCCAGTACTTC
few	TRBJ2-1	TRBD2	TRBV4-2	CASSHWEGTSRNEQFF	TGTGCCAGCAGCCATTGGGAGGGGACTAGCCGCAATGAGCAGTTCTTC
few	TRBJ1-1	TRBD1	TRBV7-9	CASSPDRGLNTEAFF	TGTGCCAGCAGCCCAGACAGGGGACTGAACACTGAAGCTTTCTTT
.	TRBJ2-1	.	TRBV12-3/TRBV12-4	CASSPGQYSYNEQFF	TGTGCCAGCAGCCCAGGACAGTACTCCTACAATGAGCAGTTCTTC
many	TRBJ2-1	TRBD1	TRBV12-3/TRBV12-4	CASSLPQGAYNEQFF	TGTGCCAGCAGTTTACCCCAGGGGGCCTACAATGAGCAGTTCTTC
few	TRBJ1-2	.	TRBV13	CASSITGIYGYTF	TGTGCCAGCAGCATTACAGGGATCTATGGCTACACCTTC
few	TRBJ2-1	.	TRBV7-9	CASSLEASGDEQFF	TGTGCCAGCAGCTTAGAAGCTTCTGGAGATGAGCAGTTCTTC